This is a list of T cell receptor beta chains from one sample in a study of blood T cell repertoires in COVID-19. Clones were sequenced by immunoSEQ multiplex PCR, and TCRdb holds only the in-frame ones, with some missing. The table has 250,000 or so clones, 88% seen once. Sequences were obtained from PBMCs or T cells enriched from blood (not recorded which). These receptor sequences come from a woman aged 40 to 50 with acute COVID-19. CDR3s include the opening cysteine and the closing phenylalanine or tryptophan. Fields, in order: J gene, D gene, CDR3 length, V gene, CDR3 protein. The D gene is left open where the match is weak.

TRBJ2-2	NA	15	TRBV13	CASSFNPQGTGELFF
TRBJ1-1	NA	15	TRBV6-5	CASSTTHTGNTEAFF
TRBJ2-7	TRBD2	15	TRBV11-2	CASSLVAGGPYEQYF
TRBJ1-4	NA	14	TRBV30	CAWSVLGAGEKLFF
TRBJ1-1	TRBD1	13	TRBV19	CASISGGGVEAFF
TRBJ1-1	NA	12	TRBV19	CASSNPGDEAFF
TRBJ1-2	TRBD1	13	TRBV27	CASSLSDRAGYTF
TRBJ2-3	NA	11	TRBV30	CAWTSTDTQYF
TRBJ1-1	NA	14	TRBV5-1	CASSLGPPGAEAFF
TRBJ2-1	NA	14	TRBV7-2	CASSLVGGETEQFF
TRBJ2-1	NA	18	TRBV5-1	CASSPVGAFRSSYNEQFF
TRBJ1-1	NA	14	TRBV5-1	CASSFLGLNTEAFF
TRBJ1-1	NA	14	TRBV14	CASSRGGWNTEAFF
TRBJ1-2	TRBD1	16	TRBV29-1	CSVVGQGAGYDYGYTF
TRBJ1-6	NA	15	TRBV6-2/TRBV6-3	CASSYEQLYNSPLHF
TRBJ2-7	TRBD1	15	TRBV7-2	CASSRQDRGRDEQYF
TRBJ2-3	TRBD2	15	TRBV7-9	CASSLGDYPRDTQYF
TRBJ1-2	NA	14	TRBV29-1	CSVEPVGTSYGYTF
TRBJ1-2	NA	14	TRBV6-1	CASSERLGLGGYTF
TRBJ1-4	NA	15	TRBV11-3	CASSGREALGEKLFF
TRBJ2-3	TRBD1	15	TRBV24-1	CATSGQGIITDTQYF
TRBJ1-3	TRBD1	16	TRBV5-1	CASSLAAGGTGNTIYF
TRBJ1-2	NA	15	TRBV5-1	CASSSPSQGNYGYTF
TRBJ2-1	TRBD2	16	TRBV7-9	CASSSSSGGSYNEQFF
TRBJ1-2	NA	14	TRBV5-8	CASSSLGARDGYTF
TRBJ1-2	NA	13	TRBV30	CAWSRLQATGYTF
TRBJ2-3	NA	12	TRBV5-8	CASSLGYGTQYF
TRBJ1-5	NA	13	TRBV3-1/TRBV3-2	CASSNRVNQPQHF
TRBJ1-1	NA	18	TRBV5-4	CASTRGTRGGDPVTEAFF
TRBJ1-1	TRBD1	14	TRBV7-9	CASSPRQGGTEAFF
TRBJ2-2	TRBD1	15	TRBV10-3	CAISDYDRGAGELFF
TRBJ1-2	TRBD1	14	TRBV18	CASSTWDSNYGYTF
TRBJ1-2	NA	15	TRBV5-8	CASRRPGHANYGYTF